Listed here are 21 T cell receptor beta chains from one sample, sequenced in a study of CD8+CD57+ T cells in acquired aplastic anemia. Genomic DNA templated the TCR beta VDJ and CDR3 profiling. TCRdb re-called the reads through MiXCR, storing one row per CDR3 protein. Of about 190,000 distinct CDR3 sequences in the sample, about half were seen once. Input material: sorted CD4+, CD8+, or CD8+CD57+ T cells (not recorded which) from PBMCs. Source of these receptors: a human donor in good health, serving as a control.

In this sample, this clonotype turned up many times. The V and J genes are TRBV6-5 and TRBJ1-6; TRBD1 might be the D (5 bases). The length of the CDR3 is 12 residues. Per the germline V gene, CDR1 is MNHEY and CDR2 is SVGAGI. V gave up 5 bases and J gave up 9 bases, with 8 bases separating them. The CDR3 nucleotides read TGTGCCAGCAGTCGCGGGGGTTCACCCCTCCACTTT. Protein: CASSRGGSPLHF.

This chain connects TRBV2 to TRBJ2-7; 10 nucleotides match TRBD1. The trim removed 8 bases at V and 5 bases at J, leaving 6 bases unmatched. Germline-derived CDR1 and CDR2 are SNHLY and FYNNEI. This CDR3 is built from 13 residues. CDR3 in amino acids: CASRGTGANEQYV. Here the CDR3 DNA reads TGTGCCAGCCGAGGGACAGGGGCGAACGAGCAGTACGTC.

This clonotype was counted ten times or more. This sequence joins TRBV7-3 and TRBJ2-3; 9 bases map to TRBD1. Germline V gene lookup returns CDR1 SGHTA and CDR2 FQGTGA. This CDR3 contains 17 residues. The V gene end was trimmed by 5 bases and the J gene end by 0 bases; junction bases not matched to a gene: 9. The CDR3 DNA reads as TGTGCCAGCAGCCCTTCCGGGACAGGGACTAGCACAGATACGCAGTATTTT. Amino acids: CASSPSGTGTSTDTQYF.

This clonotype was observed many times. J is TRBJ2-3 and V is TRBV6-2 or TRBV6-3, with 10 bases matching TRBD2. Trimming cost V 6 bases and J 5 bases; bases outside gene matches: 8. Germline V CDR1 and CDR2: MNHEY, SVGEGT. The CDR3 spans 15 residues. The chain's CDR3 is CASRKPGLARDTQYF. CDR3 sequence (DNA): TGTGCCAGCAGAAAACCGGGACTAGCGAGAGATACGCAGTATTTT.

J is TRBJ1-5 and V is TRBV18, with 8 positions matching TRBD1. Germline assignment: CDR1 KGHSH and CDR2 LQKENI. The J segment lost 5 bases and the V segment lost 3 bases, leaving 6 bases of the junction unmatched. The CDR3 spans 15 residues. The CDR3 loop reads CASSPRQGMDQPQHF. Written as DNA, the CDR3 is TGTGCCAGCTCACCTAGACAGGGGATGGATCAGCCCCAGCATTTT.

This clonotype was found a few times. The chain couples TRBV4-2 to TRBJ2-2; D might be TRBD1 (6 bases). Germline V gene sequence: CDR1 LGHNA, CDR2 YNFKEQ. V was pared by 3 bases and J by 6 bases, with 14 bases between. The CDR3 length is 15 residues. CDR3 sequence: CASSQESRGAGELFF. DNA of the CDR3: TGTGCCAGCAGCCAGGAATCCAGGGGAGCCGGGGAGCTGTTTTTT.

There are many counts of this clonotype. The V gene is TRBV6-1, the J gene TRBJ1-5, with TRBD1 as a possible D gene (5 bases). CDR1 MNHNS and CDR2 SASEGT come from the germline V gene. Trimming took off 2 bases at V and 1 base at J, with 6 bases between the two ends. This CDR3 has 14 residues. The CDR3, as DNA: TGTGCCAGCAGTGAAAGGGGAAGCAATCAGCCCCAGCATTTT. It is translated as CASSERGSNQPQHF.

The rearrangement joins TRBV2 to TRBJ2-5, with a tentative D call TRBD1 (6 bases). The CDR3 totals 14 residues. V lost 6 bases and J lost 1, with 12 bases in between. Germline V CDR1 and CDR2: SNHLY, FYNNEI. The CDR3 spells CASRAGQRQETQYF. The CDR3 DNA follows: TGTGCCAGCAGGGCCGGACAGCGCCAAGAGACCCAGTACTTC.

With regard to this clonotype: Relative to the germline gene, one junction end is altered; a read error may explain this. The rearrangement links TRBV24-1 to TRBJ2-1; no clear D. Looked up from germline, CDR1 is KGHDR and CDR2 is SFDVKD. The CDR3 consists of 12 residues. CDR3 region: CATSYAYNEQVF. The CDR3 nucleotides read TGTGCCACCAGTTACGCCTACAATGAGCAGGTCTTC.

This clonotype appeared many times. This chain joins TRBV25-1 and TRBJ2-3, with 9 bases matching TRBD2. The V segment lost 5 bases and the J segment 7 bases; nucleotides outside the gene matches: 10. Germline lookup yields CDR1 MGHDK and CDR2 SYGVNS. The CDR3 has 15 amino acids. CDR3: CASSPQLAGKNTQYF. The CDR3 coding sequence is TGTGCCAGCAGTCCCCAGCTAGCGGGGAAGAATACGCAGTATTTT.

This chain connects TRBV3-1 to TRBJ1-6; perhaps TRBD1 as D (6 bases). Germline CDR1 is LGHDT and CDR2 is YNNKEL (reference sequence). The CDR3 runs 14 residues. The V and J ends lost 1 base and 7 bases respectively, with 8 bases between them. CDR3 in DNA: TGTGCCAGCAGCCAAGGGACAGCCAATTCACCCCTCCACTTT. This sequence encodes CASSQGTANSPLHF.

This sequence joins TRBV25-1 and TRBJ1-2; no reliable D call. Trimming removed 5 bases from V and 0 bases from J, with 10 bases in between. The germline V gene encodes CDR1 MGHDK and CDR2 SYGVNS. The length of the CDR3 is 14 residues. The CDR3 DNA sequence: TGTGCCAGCAGTACCCTCGGATCTAACTATGGCTACACCTTC. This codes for CASSTLGSNYGYTF.

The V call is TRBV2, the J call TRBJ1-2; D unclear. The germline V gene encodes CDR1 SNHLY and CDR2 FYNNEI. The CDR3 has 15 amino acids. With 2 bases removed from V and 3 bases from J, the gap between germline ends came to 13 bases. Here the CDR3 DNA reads TGTGCCAGCAGTGAAATCACAGAGGAGGACTATGGCTACACCTTC. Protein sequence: CASSEITEEDYGYTF.

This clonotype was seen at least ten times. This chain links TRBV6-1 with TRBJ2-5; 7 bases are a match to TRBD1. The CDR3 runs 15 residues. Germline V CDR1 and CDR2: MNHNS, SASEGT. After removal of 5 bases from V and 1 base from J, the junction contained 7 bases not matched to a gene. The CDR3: CASSRQGWGQETQYF. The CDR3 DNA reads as TGTGCCAGCAGTCGACAGGGATGGGGCCAAGAGACCCAGTACTTC.

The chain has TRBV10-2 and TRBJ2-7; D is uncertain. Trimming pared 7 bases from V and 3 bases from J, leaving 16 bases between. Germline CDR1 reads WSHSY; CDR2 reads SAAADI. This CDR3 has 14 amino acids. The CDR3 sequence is CASNASQNDYEQYF. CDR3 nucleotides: TGCGCCAGCAACGCCAGTCAGAACGACTACGAGCAGTACTTC.

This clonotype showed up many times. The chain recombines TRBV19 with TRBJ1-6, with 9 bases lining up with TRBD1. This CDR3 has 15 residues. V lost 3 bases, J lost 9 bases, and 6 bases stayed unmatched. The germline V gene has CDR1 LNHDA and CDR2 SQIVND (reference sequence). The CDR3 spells CASSIRDRVTSPLHF. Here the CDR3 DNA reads TGTGCCAGTAGTATTCGGGACAGGGTTACTTCACCCCTCCACTTT.

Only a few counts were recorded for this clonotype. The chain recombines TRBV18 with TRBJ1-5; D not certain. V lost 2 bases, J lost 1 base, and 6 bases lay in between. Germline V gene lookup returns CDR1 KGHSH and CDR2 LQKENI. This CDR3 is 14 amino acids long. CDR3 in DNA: TGTGCCAGCTCACCAGGGATCAGCAATCAGCCCCAGCATTTT. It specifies CASSPGISNQPQHF. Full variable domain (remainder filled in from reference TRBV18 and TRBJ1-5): NAGVMQNPRHLVRRRGQEARLRCSPMKGHSHVYWYRQLPEEGLKFMVYLQKENIIDESGMPKERFSAEFPKEGPSILRIQQVVRGDSAAYFCASSPGISNQPQHFGDGTRLSIL.

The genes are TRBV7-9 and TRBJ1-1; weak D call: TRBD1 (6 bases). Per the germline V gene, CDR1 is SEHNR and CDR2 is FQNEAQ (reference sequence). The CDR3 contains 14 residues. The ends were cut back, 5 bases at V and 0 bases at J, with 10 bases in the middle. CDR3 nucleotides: TGTGCCAGCAGCCACCGGACAGTGAACACTGAAGCTTTCTTT. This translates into CASSHRTVNTEAFF.

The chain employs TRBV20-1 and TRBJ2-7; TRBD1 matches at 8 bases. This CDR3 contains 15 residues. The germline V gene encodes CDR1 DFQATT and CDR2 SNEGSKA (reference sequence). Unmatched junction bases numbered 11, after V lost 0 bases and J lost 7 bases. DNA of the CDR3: TGCAGTGCTAGAGAGAGGGGACAGGCAGCTACTGAGCAGTACTTC. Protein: CSARERGQAATEQYF.

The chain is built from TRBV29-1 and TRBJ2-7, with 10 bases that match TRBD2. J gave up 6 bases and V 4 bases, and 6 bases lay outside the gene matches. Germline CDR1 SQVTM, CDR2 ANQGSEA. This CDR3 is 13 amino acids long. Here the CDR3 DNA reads TGCAGCGTTGGCGGGACTAGCGTTCCCGAGCAGTACTTC. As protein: CSVGGTSVPEQYF.

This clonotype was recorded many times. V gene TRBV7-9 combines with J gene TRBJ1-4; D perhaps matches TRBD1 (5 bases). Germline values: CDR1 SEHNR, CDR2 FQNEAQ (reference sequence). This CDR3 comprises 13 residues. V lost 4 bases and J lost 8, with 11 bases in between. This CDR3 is CASSYGDREKLFF. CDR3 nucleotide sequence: TGTGCCAGCAGCTATGGGGACCGGGAAAAACTGTTTTTT.